This TCR beta chain stems from a study of radiotherapy plus CTLA-4 blockade in lung cancer. Study overall: Around 19% of enrolled patients responded objectively, and 31% had disease control.

Only in-frame clones appear in the TCRdb table, and some are missing; sequencing was by immunoSEQ multiplex PCR. The repertoire consists of about 35,000 clones, with roughly 85% occurring once and the leading ten covering 5.8%. CDR1 is SGHAT and CDR2 is FQNNGV in the germline V gene. V lost 0 bases, J lost 7 bases, and 9 bases lay in between. The CDR3 is made up of 13 amino acids. The material was peripheral blood, obtained from a patient treated with radiotherapy plus ipilimumab. The chain uses TRBV11-2 and TRBJ1-1, with unresolved D. This TCR was sampled from a human donor with non-small cell lung cancer who had stable disease on radiotherapy plus ipilimumab. The CDR3 region is CASSLDSEVEAFF. The CDR3 DNA sequence: TGTGCCAGCAGCTTAGATAGTGAAGTTGAAGCTTTCTTT.